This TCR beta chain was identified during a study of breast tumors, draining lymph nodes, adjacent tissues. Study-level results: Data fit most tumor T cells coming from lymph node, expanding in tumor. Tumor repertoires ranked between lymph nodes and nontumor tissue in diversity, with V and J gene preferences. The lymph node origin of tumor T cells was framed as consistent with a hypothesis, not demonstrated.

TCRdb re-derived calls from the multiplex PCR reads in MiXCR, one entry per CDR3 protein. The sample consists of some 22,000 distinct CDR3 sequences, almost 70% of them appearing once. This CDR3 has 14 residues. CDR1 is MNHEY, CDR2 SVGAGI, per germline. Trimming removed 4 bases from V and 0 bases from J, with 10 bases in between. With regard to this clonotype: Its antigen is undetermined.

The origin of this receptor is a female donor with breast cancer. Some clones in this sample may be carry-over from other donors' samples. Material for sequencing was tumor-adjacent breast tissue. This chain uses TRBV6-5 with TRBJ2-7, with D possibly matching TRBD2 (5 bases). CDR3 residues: CASSSSGSSYEQYF. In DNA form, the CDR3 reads TGTGCCAGCAGTTCGAGCGGATCCTCCTACGAGCAGTACTTC.